This T cell receptor beta chain was captured in a study of blood T cell repertoires in COVID-19. Study in general: The samples span acute and convalescent COVID-19 from the United States, Italy and Spain. Sources were T cells, B-cell-depleted T cells, or PBMCs; the material itself was cDNA or gDNA.

In the authors' workflow: Counts of nucleated cells, estimated from reference gene primer amplification, were obtained. Some clones are missing from TCRdb's copy, which holds only in-frame ones; the method was immunoSEQ multiplex PCR. The V and J calls and clone size were taken over from that table, and D and trimming were inferred from the DNA. The table includes about 230,000 clones, more than 75% detected once. Seattle researchers signed up patients amid active infection and tracked them longitudinally. The CDR3 spans 14 residues. The germline gives CDR1 KGHSH, CDR2 LQKENI. V lost 3 bases, J lost 5 bases, and 12 bases lay in between.

The V and J genes are TRBV18 and TRBJ2-3; a weak D match, TRBD2 (5 bases). The sequenced sample was peripheral blood. The sequence was obtained from a man aged 50-60 years with COVID-19, enrolled during active disease. CDR3: CASSPPSSIDTQYF. CDR3 DNA: TGTGCCAGCTCACCCCCTAGCTCGATAGATACGCAGTATTTT.